This T cell receptor beta chain was obtained from a study of T-cell reconstitution after alpha-beta-depleted transplantation in children. The library targeted TCRbeta and was prepared with unique molecular identifiers. TCRdb reprocessed the PCR reads via MiXCR and lists one record per CDR3 protein. The repertoire holds fewer than 550,000 distinct CDR3 sequences, with about 11% as singletons. Broader study findings: Diversity of TCRbeta at day 60 was high in some patients, arising from surviving recipient T cells and thymic progenitors. After transplant, at about two months, alpha-beta T cells were reportedly derived from several hundred expanded graft clones. After one year, T-cell counts and TCRbeta diversity mostly came from new T cells.

This CDR3 has 14 residues. The J segment lost 5 bases and the V segment lost 10 bases, leaving 7 bases of the junction unmatched. The germline V gene has CDR1 SGHDN and CDR2 FVKESK. This clonotype has just a few counts. Antigen: not known. This sequence originates from a child aged 2 to 9 with inherited bone marrow failure, due to receive a stem cell transplant. This chain uses TRBV14 with TRBJ2-7, with 14 positions matching TRBD2. The sequencing here drew on PBMCs, taken before TCRalphabeta/CD19-depleted stem cell transplant. The CDR3 nucleotides are TGTGCCATCCCGGGGACTAGCGGGAGTAACGAGCAGTACTTC. It specifies CAIPGTSGSNEQYF. The complete variable domain, with remaining parts taken from reference TRBV14 and TRBJ2-7, reads EAGVTQFPSHSVIEKGQTVTLRCDPISGHDNLYWYRRVMGKEIKFLLHFVKESKQDESGMPNNRFLAERTGGTYSTLKVQPAELEDSGVYFCAIPGTSGSNEQYFGPGTRLTVT.